The T cell receptor (beta chain) described here comes from a study of control samples from healthy donors and cancer patients. Points on this clone: Germline and junction disagree at one end, which may indicate a read error.

This CDR3 has 10 residues. Germline assignment: CDR1 SGHRS and CDR2 YFSETQ. TCRdb's table, derived via immunoSEQ multiplex PCR, lists solely in-frame clones and lacks some. The sample table includes about 200,000 clones. The V call is TRBV5-1, the J call TRBJ1-2, with 7 nucleotides matching TRBD1. Sequencing used blood. The receptor was derived from a woman under 40 in good health. The CDR3 loop reads CATAGTAPIF. The CDR3 coding sequence is TGCGCCACTGCCGGGACAGCGCCCATCTTC.